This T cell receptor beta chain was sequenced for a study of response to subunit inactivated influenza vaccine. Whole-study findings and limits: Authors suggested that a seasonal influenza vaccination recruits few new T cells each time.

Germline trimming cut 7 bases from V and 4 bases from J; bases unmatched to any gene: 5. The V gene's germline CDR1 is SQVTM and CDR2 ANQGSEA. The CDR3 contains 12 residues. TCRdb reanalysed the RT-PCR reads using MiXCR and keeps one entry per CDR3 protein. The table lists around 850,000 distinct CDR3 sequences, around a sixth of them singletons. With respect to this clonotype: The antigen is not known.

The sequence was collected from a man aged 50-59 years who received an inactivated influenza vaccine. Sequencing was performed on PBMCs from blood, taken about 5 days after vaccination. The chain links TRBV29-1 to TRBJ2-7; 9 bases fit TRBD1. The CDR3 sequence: CSAGQGYYEQYF. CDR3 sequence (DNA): TGCAGCGCCGGACAGGGGTATTACGAGCAGTACTTC.